A selection of T cell receptor beta chains follows, all from one sample in a study of preoperative IRX-2 immunotherapy in early breast cancer. Measured with immunoSEQ multiplex PCR; TCRdb has only the in-frame clones, and not every one. The data contain 3,000 to 4,000 clones, 65% to 75% of them singletons. Sample: tumor tissue, taken before IRX-2 immunotherapy. The source is a human donor with breast cancer. Both conserved end residues are part of each CDR3. The order of the fields is V gene, D gene, J gene, clone size, CDR3 protein, CDR3 DNA. The D gene is left open where the match is weak. Where a row states a size, it is once, few, many or the class of an expanded clone; other rows omit it.

>TRBV12-5|TRBD2|TRBJ2-2|-
CASTPSGGSLVGELFF
TGTGCCAGCACCCCCTCTGGCGGGAGCTTGGTCGGGGAGCTGTTTTTT
>TRBV11-3|TRBD2|TRBJ2-1|-
CASSLSLAGTYPESFF
TGTGCCAGCAGCTTATCGCTAGCGGGAACCTACCCCGAAAGTTTCTTC
>TRBV11-3|-|TRBJ1-5|-
CASSLKQAQSNQPQHF
TGTGCCAGCAGCTTGAAACAGGCGCAGAGCAATCAGCCCCAGCATTTT
>TRBV5-1|TRBD2|TRBJ2-3|-
CASTTGGRWTDTQYF
TGCGCCAGCACGACCGGCGGGAGGTGGACAGATACGCAGTATTTT
>TRBV11-3|TRBD2|TRBJ2-7|-
CASSPGGGRYEQYF
TGTGCCAGCAGCCCCGGCGGGGGGCGCTACGAGCAGTACTTC
>TRBV7-1|TRBD2|TRBJ2-2|-
CASSAGLASGELFF
TGTGCCAGCAGCGCGGGACTAGCTTCCGGGGAGCTGTTTTTT
>TRBV11-3|-|TRBJ2-1|few
CASSAGRGIYNEQFF
TGTGCCAGCAGCGCGGGGCGGGGAATTTACAATGAGCAGTTCTTC
>TRBV30|-|TRBJ2-7|-
CAWSVGQTYEQYF
TGTGCCTGGAGTGTGGGGCAAACCTACGAGCAGTACTTC
>TRBV29-1|TRBD2|TRBJ2-7|-
CSVASSGNTVEQYF
TGCAGCGTTGCCAGTAGCGGGAACACGGTGGAGCAGTACTTC
>TRBV5-1|-|TRBJ2-2|-
CASWAGLMNTGELFF
TGCGCCAGCTGGGCGGGCCTCATGAACACCGGGGAGCTGTTTTTT
>TRBV23-1|-|TRBJ2-3|-
CARSQSFPRSDTQYF
TGCGCCCGCAGTCAATCGTTCCCCCGATCAGATACGCAGTATTTT
>TRBV6-8|-|TRBJ1-2|-
CASNFRDGYGYTF
TGTGCCAGCAACTTCAGGGATGGGTATGGCTACACCTTC
>TRBV6-8|TRBD1|TRBJ2-1|-
CASSQDRGAYNEQFF
TGTGCCAGCAGTCAGGACAGGGGGGCTTACAATGAGCAGTTCTTC
>TRBV7-6|TRBD1|TRBJ1-6|-
CASSGRQGGSPLHF
TGTGCCAGCAGCGGCAGACAGGGTGGTTCACCCCTCCACTTT
>TRBV6-8|-|TRBJ1-1|-
CASSYSSAGAAEAFF
TGTGCCAGCAGTTACTCGAGCGCCGGGGCCGCTGAAGCTTTCTTT
>TRBV28|-|TRBJ2-3|-
CASALTLLINGLTLSTDTQYF
TGTGCCAGCGCTCTGACTCTACTGATTAACGGGCTGACATTGAGCACAGATACGCAGTATTTT
>TRBV1|-|TRBJ2-3|-
CASSPGRDTQYF
TGCGCCAGCAGCCCTGGGAGGGATACGCAGTATTTT
>TRBV5-1|TRBD2|TRBJ2-1|once
CASSHPGGGRASEQFF
TGCGCCAGCAGTCATCCAGGTGGCGGGAGGGCCAGTGAGCAGTTCTTC
>TRBV11-3|-|TRBJ2-2|once
CASSKGANTGELFF
TGTGCCAGCAGCAAAGGGGCGAACACCGGGGAGCTGTTTTTT
>TRBV28|-|TRBJ2-1|-
CASSFRGENNEQFF
TGTGCCAGCAGTTTTCGAGGGGAGAACAATGAGCAGTTCTTC
>TRBV9|-|TRBJ1-1|-
CASSQGGTEAFF
TGTGCCAGCAGTCAAGGGGGGACTGAAGCTTTCTTT
>TRBV6-8|-|TRBJ1-5|few
CASSGGARLNQPQHF
TGTGCCAGCAGTGGCGGGGCCCGACTCAATCAGCCCCAGCATTTT
>TRBV6-8|-|TRBJ1-2|-
CASSPLGQAYGYTF
TGTGCCAGCAGCCCACTGGGGCAAGCCTATGGCTACACCTTC
>TRBV6-8|TRBD2|TRBJ2-7|-
CASSISGSYEQYF
TGTGCCAGCAGTATCAGCGGGAGCTACGAGCAGTACTTC
>TRBV6-8|-|TRBJ2-5|few
CAIGQGSETQYF
TGTGCCATCGGTCAGGGGTCCGAGACCCAGTACTTC
>TRBV11-3|TRBD1|TRBJ1-3|few
CASSLVGTGGNTIYF
TGTGCCAGCAGCCTAGTGGGGACAGGTGGAAACACCATATATTTT
>TRBV11-3|-|TRBJ1-4|-
CASSSLRAGGGEKLFF
TGTGCCAGCAGCTCCCTGCGGGCAGGAGGGGGTGAAAAACTGTTTTTT
>TRBV29-1|TRBD1|TRBJ2-1|-
CSVPFGTGSNEQFF
TGCAGCGTCCCCTTCGGGACAGGATCCAATGAGCAGTTCTTC
>TRBV28|-|TRBJ1-6|-
CASGLGGVSYNSPLHF
TGTGCCAGCGGACTGGGGGGAGTTTCATATAATTCACCCCTCCACTTT
>TRBV19|-|TRBJ2-3|-
CASSIRPGPGTMDTQYF
TGTGCCAGTAGTATTCGGCCCGGACCTGGGACAATGGATACGCAGTATTTT
>TRBV6-8|-|TRBJ1-5|few
CASSLQGFSNQPQHF
TGTGCCAGCAGCCTACAGGGCTTTAGCAATCAGCCCCAGCATTTT
>TRBV28|-|TRBJ1-1|-
CASRRLLNTEAFF
TGTGCCAGCAGAAGGCTCCTGAACACTGAAGCTTTCTTT
>TRBV6-8|-|TRBJ2-7|few
CASSYGQISSYEQYF
TGTGCCAGCAGTTACGGGCAGATTAGCTCCTACGAGCAGTACTTC
>TRBV9|-|TRBJ2-2|-
CASSSLLETGELFF
TGTGCCAGCAGCTCCCTCTTAGAGACCGGGGAGCTGTTTTTT
>TRBV6-8|TRBD1|TRBJ2-7|-
CASRRGLSYEQYF
TGTGCCAGCAGAAGGGGGCTCTCCTACGAGCAGTACTTC
>TRBV6-8|-|TRBJ1-2|-
CASSRPGKLYGYTF
TGTGCCAGCAGCCGCCCAGGGAAGCTCTATGGCTACACCTTC